Sequencing of this T cell receptor (beta chain) was carried out in a study of T-cell memory formation after mild COVID-19. Study details: TCR clusters were mostly donor specific.

Sample barcodes and UMIs were carried by the TCR alpha and TCR beta cDNA libraries that 5'RACE generated with constant-segment primers. MiXCR was run by TCRdb on the 5' RACE reads, yielding one entry per CDR3 protein. The repertoire consists of 120,000 to 150,000 distinct CDR3 sequences, with around 14% occurring once and the leading ten covering about 26%. Whole-study findings and limits: Shrinking CD4+ clones were chiefly CM and EM; CD8+ ones were chiefly EMRA. Proof of SARS-CoV-2 specificity was absent for the second-wave clones that crested on day 37.

Germline V CDR1 and CDR2: MNHEY, SMNVEV (reference sequence). V shed 3 bases, J shed 7 bases, and the junction held 4 bases outside the gene matches. The CDR3 sequence is 14 residues long. This clonotype has just a few counts. Its antigen is still unknown. The clonotype was recovered from an adult woman who had mild COVID-19 (a few samples of this study predate the infection). Cell type and time point are not known. Specimen: PBMCs or a T cell subset sorted from them (not recorded which). This rearrangement joins TRBV27 to TRBJ2-1; TRBD2 matches 9 bases. CDR3 DNA: TGTGCCAGCAGTTTGACTAGCGGAACTAATGAGCAGTTCTTC. Protein: CASSLTSGTNEQFF.